This T cell receptor beta chain was captured in a study of beta chain features in type 1 diabetes listed by TCRdb under 2018. Concerning the study at large: No differences in mean age, gender distribution, total cell number or subset yield were found between patients and healthy donors. In the study, recently diagnosed type 1 diabetes patients and matched healthy donors were compared on the TCRB repertoires of their sorted circulating CD4+ T cell subsets. Across all samples, almost 110 million sorted cells were examined, and cell number per subset correlated strongly with RNA yield. Regulatory and stem cell-like memory subsets were isolated from only 8 patients and roughly 8 healthy donors, whereas naive and central memory subsets came from all 28 donors.

Concerning this clone itself: Its recognized antigen is unknown. No quality values exist for individual bases; no much larger clone is one base distant.

Sequences LNHDA (CDR1) and SQIVND (CDR2) are obtained from the germline V gene (reference sequence). From its cysteine to its phenylalanine, the CDR3 spans 14 amino acids. The only DNA kept is the CDR3, 42 bases in frame from the first base. The junction shows trimming of 2 bases on V and 0 bases on J, plus 5 bases between the germline ends. A single peripheral blood draw of approximately 100 mL on average was collected from each donor into heparinised tubes. A BD FACSAria II and a panel including CD45RO, CCR7, CD25, CD127, CD95 and CD27 were used to sort naive, central memory, regulatory and stem cell-like memory CD4+ T cells. A purity above 95% was achieved for all sorted populations. Right away, PBMCs were isolated by Lymphoprep density gradient centrifugation and were stained directly, with no culture step. So that batch effects would be minimized, each experiment stained and sorted samples in pairs, pairing one healthy donor with one patient.

The entire isolated RNA was reverse transcribed using the High Capacity cDNA Reverse Transcription Kit, and thus expressed TCRB transcripts were sequenced. Deep immunoSEQ sequencing was performed on naive, central memory and regulatory T cell samples, with an average of around 3.4 million total reads per sample. Sorted cells were lysed in RLT buffer and RNA was extracted with DNase-treated RNeasy Micro or Mini kits, depending on cell number. Each cell subset was processed on its own to prevent cross-contamination, while patient and healthy donor samples were processed together. TCRB sequences were amplified from cDNA with the immunoSEQ multiplex PCR, producing 87-bp fragments spanning the CDR3 region. Sequencing of the amplicons was performed on the Illumina HiSeq platform. The paper's data handling went like this. PCR bias was corrected computationally using synthetic template baselines, and reads within Hamming distance 2 were collapsed, with unmergeable singletons discarded. Reads were aligned to IMGT to assign V, D and J genes, CDR3 length, and insertions or deletions at six rearrangement sites. Within each subset, clonotype counts were normalized to the number of sorted cells before true diversity and Gini coefficients were calculated with the tcR R package. The overlap coefficient, calculated on TCRB nucleotide sequences, was used to measure repertoire sharing. Out-of-frame TCRB sequences from naive cells were analyzed to stand in for the pre-selection repertoire. As stored in TCRdb, this immuneACCESS dataset retains in-frame rearrangements with V and J assigned. A fraction of the clones does not appear; measured against another copy, unresolved V genes explain less than half of the discrepancy, and the remainder lacks a known reason. That table supplies the V and J calls and clone size; D and trimming were determined from the DNA. In all, the sample holds some 410,000 clones, and about an eighth of those were seen once. The ten largest make up roughly 0.046% of the sample.

Broad study findings and their caveats: Sequencing cDNA rather than genomic DNA could over-represent highly expressing activated cells, although activation and CD3 levels did not differ between groups. HLA sub-analyses involved small numbers of individuals, so any influence of HLA type on TCRB rearrangement remained unresolved. PCR may preferentially amplify shorter templates, but because patient and control samples were amplified and corrected together, any resulting skew would affect both groups equally. At VDJ recombination sites, patients with type 1 diabetes made fewer insertions and deleted more nucleotides, a pattern implying thymic rearrangement abnormalities. A moderate but significant shortening of TCRB CDR3 length was observed in type 1 diabetes patients in all four CD4+ subsets. Naive, central memory and regulatory TCRB repertoires appeared to be more similar among patients than among healthy donors.

The sequencing input was naive CD4+ T cells from blood. Read against the paper, the sample's cell subset or site label means: true naive CD4+ T cells. The sequence derives from a woman aged 18-29 years in good health. The chain links TRBV19 with TRBJ2-1; the D gene remains uncertain. In nucleotide form, the sequence is TGTGCCAGTAGTATAATCAGCTCCTACAATGAGCAGTTCTTC. It codes for CASSIISSYNEQFF.